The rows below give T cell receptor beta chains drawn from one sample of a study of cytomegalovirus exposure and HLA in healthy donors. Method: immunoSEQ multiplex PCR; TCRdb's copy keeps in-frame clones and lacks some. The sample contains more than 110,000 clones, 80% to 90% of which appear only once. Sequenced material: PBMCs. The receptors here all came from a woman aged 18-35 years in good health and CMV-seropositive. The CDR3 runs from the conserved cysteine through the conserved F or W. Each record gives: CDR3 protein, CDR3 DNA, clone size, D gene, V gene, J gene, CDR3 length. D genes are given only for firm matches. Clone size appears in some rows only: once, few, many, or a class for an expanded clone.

CDR3 protein: CASSPGTDRRPQHF
CDR3 DNA: TGTGCCAGCAGCCCGGGGACAGATAGAAGGCCCCAGCATTTT
clone size: NA
D gene: TRBD1
V gene: TRBV7-9
J gene: TRBJ1-5
CDR3 length: 14

CDR3 protein: CASSPRTVGYEQYF
CDR3 DNA: TGCGCCAGCAGCCCTCGAACTGTCGGCTACGAGCAGTACTTC
clone size: NA
D gene: NA
V gene: TRBV4-1
J gene: TRBJ2-7
CDR3 length: 14

CDR3 protein: CASSLGTAYEQYF
CDR3 DNA: TGTGCCAGCAGCCTGGGGACAGCCTACGAGCAGTACTTC
clone size: NA
D gene: TRBD1
V gene: TRBV27
J gene: TRBJ2-7
CDR3 length: 13

CDR3 protein: CASGPQGTDQPQHF
CDR3 DNA: TGTGCTAGTGGCCCACAGGGGACCGATCAGCCCCAGCATTTT
clone size: NA
D gene: TRBD1
V gene: TRBV12-5
J gene: TRBJ1-5
CDR3 length: 14

CDR3 protein: CASSFSGGSTEPQHF
CDR3 DNA: TGCGCCAGCAGCTTCTCGGGGGGATCGACTGAGCCCCAGCATTTT
clone size: once
D gene: NA
V gene: TRBV5-1
J gene: TRBJ1-5
CDR3 length: 15

CDR3 protein: CASSPREGTTGELFF
CDR3 DNA: TGTGCCAGCAGCCCTCGGGAGGGGACCACCGGGGAGCTGTTTTTT
clone size: NA
D gene: TRBD2
V gene: TRBV13
J gene: TRBJ2-2
CDR3 length: 15

CDR3 protein: CASSLKGSSYEQYF
CDR3 DNA: TGTGCCAGCAGTTTGAAGGGGTCCTCCTACGAGCAGTACTTC
clone size: NA
D gene: NA
V gene: TRBV28
J gene: TRBJ2-7
CDR3 length: 14

CDR3 protein: CASSQEDGVANTEAFF
CDR3 DNA: TGTGCCAGCAGCCAAGAAGACGGGGTGGCGAACACTGAAGCTTTCTTT
clone size: NA
D gene: NA
V gene: TRBV4-2
J gene: TRBJ1-1
CDR3 length: 16

CDR3 protein: CASRPTGGTGELFF
CDR3 DNA: TGTGCCAGCAGGCCGACAGGGGGGACCGGGGAGCTGTTTTTT
clone size: NA
D gene: TRBD1
V gene: TRBV27
J gene: TRBJ2-2
CDR3 length: 14

CDR3 protein: CASSQDDRAGQSPLHF
CDR3 DNA: TGTGCCAGCAGCCAAGATGACAGGGCAGGGCAATCACCCCTCCACTTT
clone size: NA
D gene: TRBD1
V gene: TRBV4-2
J gene: TRBJ1-6
CDR3 length: 16

CDR3 protein: CASSLVGGSGANVLTF
CDR3 DNA: TGTGCCAGCAGTCTCGTCGGGGGCTCTGGGGCCAACGTCCTGACTTTC
clone size: NA
D gene: NA
V gene: TRBV13
J gene: TRBJ2-6
CDR3 length: 16

CDR3 protein: CASSGRTSGSLNEQFF
CDR3 DNA: TGTGCCAGTAGTGGCCGGACTAGCGGGAGTCTCAATGAGCAGTTCTTC
clone size: NA
D gene: TRBD2
V gene: TRBV19
J gene: TRBJ2-1
CDR3 length: 16

CDR3 protein: CASSLTGGSNQPQHF
CDR3 DNA: TGTGCCAGCAGCTTAACGGGGGGGAGCAATCAGCCCCAGCATTTT
clone size: NA
D gene: NA
V gene: TRBV7-3
J gene: TRBJ1-5
CDR3 length: 15

CDR3 protein: CASSRHGVETQYF
CDR3 DNA: TGTGCCAGCAGCCGGCACGGGGTCGAGACCCAGTACTTC
clone size: NA
D gene: NA
V gene: TRBV7-3
J gene: TRBJ2-5
CDR3 length: 13

CDR3 protein: CASSLRILAGGTDTQYF
CDR3 DNA: TGTGCCAGCAGCTTACGAATACTAGCGGGAGGCACAGATACGCAGTATTTT
clone size: once
D gene: TRBD2
V gene: TRBV11-3
J gene: TRBJ2-3
CDR3 length: 17

CDR3 protein: CASSERLEASGRGNEQFF
CDR3 DNA: TGTGCCAGCAGTGAAAGGCTCGAAGCTAGCGGGAGGGGTAATGAGCAGTTCTTC
clone size: once
D gene: TRBD2
V gene: TRBV2
J gene: TRBJ2-1
CDR3 length: 18

CDR3 protein: CASSSWTGGAGNTIYF
CDR3 DNA: TGTGCCAGCAGTTCCTGGACAGGGGGAGCTGGAAACACCATATATTTT
clone size: NA
D gene: TRBD1
V gene: TRBV28
J gene: TRBJ1-3
CDR3 length: 16

CDR3 protein: CASSWGDNEQFF
CDR3 DNA: TGTGCCAGCTCTTGGGGGGACAATGAGCAGTTCTTC
clone size: NA
D gene: NA
V gene: TRBV6-1
J gene: TRBJ2-1
CDR3 length: 12

CDR3 protein: CASSYSRQGNQPQHF
CDR3 DNA: TGTGCCAGCAGTTACTCTAGACAGGGTAACCAGCCCCAGCATTTT
clone size: NA
D gene: TRBD1
V gene: TRBV6-6
J gene: TRBJ1-5
CDR3 length: 15

CDR3 protein: CASSFDRGQTQYF
CDR3 DNA: TGTGCTAGCAGCTTCGACAGGGGTCAGACCCAGTACTTC
clone size: NA
D gene: TRBD1
V gene: TRBV7-7
J gene: TRBJ2-5
CDR3 length: 13

CDR3 protein: CASSVVLAGNTGELFF
CDR3 DNA: TGTGCCAGCAGCGTAGTACTAGCGGGGAACACCGGGGAGCTGTTTTTT
clone size: few
D gene: TRBD2
V gene: TRBV9
J gene: TRBJ2-2
CDR3 length: 16

CDR3 protein: CAWGGYPDTQYF
CDR3 DNA: TGTGCCTGGGGCGGGTATCCCGATACGCAGTATTTT
clone size: NA
D gene: NA
V gene: TRBV30
J gene: TRBJ2-3
CDR3 length: 12

CDR3 protein: CASSIEPDSNQPQHF
CDR3 DNA: TGTGCCAGTAGTATAGAGCCAGATAGCAATCAGCCCCAGCATTTT
clone size: NA
D gene: NA
V gene: TRBV19
J gene: TRBJ1-5
CDR3 length: 15

CDR3 protein: CASTRLGSYEQYF
CDR3 DNA: TGTGCCAGCACGCGTCTCGGCTCCTACGAGCAGTACTTC
clone size: NA
D gene: NA
V gene: TRBV6-5
J gene: TRBJ2-7
CDR3 length: 13

CDR3 protein: CASSTGTNTGELFF
CDR3 DNA: TGTGCCAGCAGTACCGGGACAAACACCGGGGAGCTGTTTTTT
clone size: NA
D gene: NA
V gene: TRBV2
J gene: TRBJ2-2
CDR3 length: 14

CDR3 protein: CASSLGLGQRNTEAFF
CDR3 DNA: TGTGCCAGCAGTTTAGGACTCGGACAGAGGAACACTGAAGCTTTCTTT
clone size: NA
D gene: NA
V gene: TRBV28
J gene: TRBJ1-1
CDR3 length: 16

CDR3 protein: CASSAEGANSPLHF
CDR3 DNA: TGTGCCAGCAGCGCCGAAGGGGCAAATTCACCCCTCCACTTT
clone size: NA
D gene: NA
V gene: TRBV7-6
J gene: TRBJ1-6
CDR3 length: 14

CDR3 protein: CASSQDRGLGGYTF
CDR3 DNA: TGTGCCAGCAGCCAGGACAGGGGGCTAGGTGGCTACACCTTC
clone size: NA
D gene: TRBD1
V gene: TRBV4-2
J gene: TRBJ1-2
CDR3 length: 14

CDR3 protein: CASSFRGNHTF
CDR3 DNA: TGTGCCAGCAGTTTTAGAGGGAATCACACCTTC
clone size: NA
D gene: NA
V gene: TRBV28
J gene: TRBJ1-2
CDR3 length: 11

CDR3 protein: CAWSLGNTEAFF
CDR3 DNA: TGTGCCTGGAGTCTCGGTAACACTGAAGCTTTCTTT
clone size: NA
D gene: NA
V gene: TRBV30
J gene: TRBJ1-1
CDR3 length: 12

CDR3 protein: CSVGSRDYGYTF
CDR3 DNA: TGCAGCGTTGGTAGTCGTGACTATGGCTACACCTTC
clone size: few
D gene: NA
V gene: TRBV29-1
J gene: TRBJ1-2
CDR3 length: 12